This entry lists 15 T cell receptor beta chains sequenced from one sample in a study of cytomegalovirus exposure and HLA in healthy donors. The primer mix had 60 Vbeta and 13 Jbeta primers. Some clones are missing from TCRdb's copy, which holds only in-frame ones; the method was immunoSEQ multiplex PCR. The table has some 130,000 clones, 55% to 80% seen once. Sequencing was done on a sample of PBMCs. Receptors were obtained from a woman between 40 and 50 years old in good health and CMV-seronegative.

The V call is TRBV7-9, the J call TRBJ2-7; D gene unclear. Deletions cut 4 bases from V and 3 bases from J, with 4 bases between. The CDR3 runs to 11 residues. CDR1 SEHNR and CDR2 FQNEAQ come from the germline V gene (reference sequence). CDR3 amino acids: CASSSNYEQYV. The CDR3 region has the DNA TGTGCCAGCAGCTCGAACTACGAGCAGTACGTC.

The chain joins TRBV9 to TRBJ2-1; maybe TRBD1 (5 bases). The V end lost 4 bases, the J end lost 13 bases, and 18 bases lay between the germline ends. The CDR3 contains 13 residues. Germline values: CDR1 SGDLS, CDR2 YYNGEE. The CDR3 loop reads CASSPPTPGPQFF. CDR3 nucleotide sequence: TGTGCCAGCAGCCCCCCGACGCCAGGGCCCCAGTTCTTC.

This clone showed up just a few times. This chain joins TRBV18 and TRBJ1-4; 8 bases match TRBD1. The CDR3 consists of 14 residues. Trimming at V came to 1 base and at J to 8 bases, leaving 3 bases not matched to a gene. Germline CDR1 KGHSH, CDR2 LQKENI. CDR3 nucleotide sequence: TGTGCCAGCTCACCACAAGGACAGGGAGAAAAACTGTTTTTT. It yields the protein CASSPQGQGEKLFF.

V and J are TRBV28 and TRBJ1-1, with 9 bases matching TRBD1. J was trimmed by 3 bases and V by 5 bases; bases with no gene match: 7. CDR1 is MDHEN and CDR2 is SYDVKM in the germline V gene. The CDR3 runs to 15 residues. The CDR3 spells CASSLTGGGYTEAFF. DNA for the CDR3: TGTGCCAGCAGTCTCACAGGGGGCGGTTACACTGAAGCTTTCTTT. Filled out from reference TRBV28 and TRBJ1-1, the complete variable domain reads DVKVTQSSRYLVKRTGEKVFLECVQDMDHENMFWYRQDPGLGLRLIYFSYDVKMKEKGDIPEGYSVSREKKERFSLILESASTNQTSMYLCASSLTGGGYTEAFFGQGTRLTVV.

The CDR3 loop is CASKGDTGNTIYF. The CDR3, as DNA: TGTGCCAGTAAGGGGGATACAGGAAACACCATATATTTT. The chain links TRBV19 to TRBJ1-3; the D gene is possibly TRBD1 (6 bases). V dropped 7 bases and J dropped 4 bases, with 11 bases sitting between them. The CDR3 spans 13 residues. Per the germline V gene, CDR1 is LNHDA and CDR2 is SQIVND (reference sequence).

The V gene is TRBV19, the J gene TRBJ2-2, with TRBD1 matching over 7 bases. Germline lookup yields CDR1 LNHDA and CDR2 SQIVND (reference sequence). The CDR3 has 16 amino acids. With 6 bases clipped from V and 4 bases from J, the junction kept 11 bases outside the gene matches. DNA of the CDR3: TGTGCCAGTAGCCTAGGGGACAGACTGGTCACCGGGGAGCTGTTTTTT. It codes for CASSLGDRLVTGELFF.

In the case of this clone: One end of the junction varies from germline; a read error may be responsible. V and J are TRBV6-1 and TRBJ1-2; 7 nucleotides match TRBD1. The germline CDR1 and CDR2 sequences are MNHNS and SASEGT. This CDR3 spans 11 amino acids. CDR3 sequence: CASSVLGGAGF. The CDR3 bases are TGTGCCAGCAGTGTGTTAGGGGGCGCGGGCTTC.

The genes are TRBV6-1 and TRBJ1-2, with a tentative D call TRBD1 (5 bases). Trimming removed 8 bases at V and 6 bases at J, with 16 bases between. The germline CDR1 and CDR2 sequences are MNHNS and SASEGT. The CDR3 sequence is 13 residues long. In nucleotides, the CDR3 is TGTGCCAGCGAGCGGGACTTGTGGAATGGCTACACCTTC. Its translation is CASERDLWNGYTF.

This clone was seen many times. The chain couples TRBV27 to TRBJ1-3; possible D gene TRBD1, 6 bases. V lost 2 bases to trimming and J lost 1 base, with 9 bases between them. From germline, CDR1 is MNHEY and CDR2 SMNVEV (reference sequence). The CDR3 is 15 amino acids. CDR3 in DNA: TGTGCCAGCAGTTTACAGGGGTCTTCTGGAAACACCATATATTTT. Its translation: CASSLQGSSGNTIYF.

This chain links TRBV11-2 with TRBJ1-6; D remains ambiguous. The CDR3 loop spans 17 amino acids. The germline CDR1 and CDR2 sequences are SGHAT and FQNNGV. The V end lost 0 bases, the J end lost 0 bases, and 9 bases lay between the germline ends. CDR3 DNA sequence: TGTGCCAGCAGCTTAGATTTATTTAGCTCCTATAATTCACCCCTCCACTTT. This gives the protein CASSLDLFSSYNSPLHF.

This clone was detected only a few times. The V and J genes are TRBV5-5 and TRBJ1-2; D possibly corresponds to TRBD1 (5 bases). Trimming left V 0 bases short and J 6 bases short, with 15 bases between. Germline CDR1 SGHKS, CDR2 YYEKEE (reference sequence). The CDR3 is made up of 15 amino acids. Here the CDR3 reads CASSLEGRAEHGYTF. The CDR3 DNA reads TGTGCCAGCAGCTTGGAGGGCAGGGCGGAACATGGCTACACCTTC.

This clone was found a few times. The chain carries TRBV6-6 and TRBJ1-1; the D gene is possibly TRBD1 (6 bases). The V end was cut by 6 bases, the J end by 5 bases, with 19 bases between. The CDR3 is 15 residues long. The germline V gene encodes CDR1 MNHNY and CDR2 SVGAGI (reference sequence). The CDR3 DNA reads TGTGCCAGCAGCCAACCCGCAGGGGCTGGGACTGAAGCTTTCTTT. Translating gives CASSQPAGAGTEAFF.

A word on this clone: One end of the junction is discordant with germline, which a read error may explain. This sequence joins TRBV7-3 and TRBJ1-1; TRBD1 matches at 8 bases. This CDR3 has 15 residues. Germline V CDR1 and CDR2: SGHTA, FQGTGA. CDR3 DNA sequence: TGTGCCAGCAGGTTGGGACAGGCCCTGAACGCTGAAGCTTTCTTT. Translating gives CASRLGQALNAEAFF.

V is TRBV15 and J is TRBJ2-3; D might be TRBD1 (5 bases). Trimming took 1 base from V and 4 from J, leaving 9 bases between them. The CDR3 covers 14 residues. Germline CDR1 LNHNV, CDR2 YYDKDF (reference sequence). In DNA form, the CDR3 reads TGTGCCACCAGCAGAGTGGGCAGGGCAGATACGCAGTATTTT. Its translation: CATSRVGRADTQYF.

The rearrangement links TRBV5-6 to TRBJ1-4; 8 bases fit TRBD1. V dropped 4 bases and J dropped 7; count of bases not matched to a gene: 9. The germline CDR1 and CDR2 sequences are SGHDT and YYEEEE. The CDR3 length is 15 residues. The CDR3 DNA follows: TGTGCCAGCAGCGGAAAGCGGGACAGGTTTGAAAAACTGTTTTTT. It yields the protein CASSGKRDRFEKLFF.